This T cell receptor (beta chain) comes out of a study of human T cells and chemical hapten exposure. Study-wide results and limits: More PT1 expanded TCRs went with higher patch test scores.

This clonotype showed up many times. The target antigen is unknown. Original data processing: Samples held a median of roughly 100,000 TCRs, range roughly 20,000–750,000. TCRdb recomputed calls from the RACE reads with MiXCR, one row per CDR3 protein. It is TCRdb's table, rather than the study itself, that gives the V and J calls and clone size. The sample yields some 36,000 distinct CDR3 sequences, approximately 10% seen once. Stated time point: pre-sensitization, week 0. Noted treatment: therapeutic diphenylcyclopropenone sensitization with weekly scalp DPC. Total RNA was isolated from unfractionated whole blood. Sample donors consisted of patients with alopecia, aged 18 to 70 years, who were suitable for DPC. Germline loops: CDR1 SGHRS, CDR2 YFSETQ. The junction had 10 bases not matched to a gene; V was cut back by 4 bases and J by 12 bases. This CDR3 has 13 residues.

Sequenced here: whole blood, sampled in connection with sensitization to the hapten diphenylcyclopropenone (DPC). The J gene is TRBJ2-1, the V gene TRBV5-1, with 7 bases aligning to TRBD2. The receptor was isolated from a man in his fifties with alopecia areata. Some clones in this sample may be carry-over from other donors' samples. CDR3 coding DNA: TGCGCCAGCAGCCAAGCGGGGACGGAGTGGCAGTTCTTC. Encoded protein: CASSQAGTEWQFF.